The 8 T cell receptor beta chains below come from one sample, sequenced in a study of blood T cell repertoires in COVID-19. Clones were read by immunoSEQ multiplex PCR, and TCRdb kept only the in-frame ones, dropping some. This sample has more than 95,000 clones, with roughly 86% found just once. Input material: peripheral blood. These receptors were obtained from a woman aged 55-70 years in a cohort sampled during active or convalescent COVID-19.

This sequence joins TRBV21-1 and TRBJ1-6. TRBV21-1 is a known pseudogene. The CDR3 loop spans 20 amino acids. The CDR3 here is CASSKDKGSPPGVYNSPLHF. The CDR3 bases are TGTGCCAGCAGCAAAGATAAGGGTTCTCCCCCCGGGGTATATAATTCACCCCTCCACTTT.

V and J are TRBV10-3 and TRBJ2-5; TRBD1 matches 7 bases. Germline V gene sequence: CDR1 ENHRY, CDR2 SYGVKD. V lost 6 bases, J lost 3 bases, and 7 bases stayed unmatched. CDR3 length: 14 residues. DNA of the CDR3: TGTGCCATCAGGGACCGGGACAGAAAAGAGACCCAGTACTTC. It translates to CAIRDRDRKETQYF.

The rearrangement joins TRBV9 to TRBJ2-5, with D perhaps TRBD2 (6 bases). V was trimmed by 0 bases and J by 5 bases, leaving 14 bases between them. The CDR3 sequence is 15 residues long. Germline CDR1 and CDR2: SGDLS and YYNGEE. CDR3 amino acids: CASSVVSGGRETQYF. CDR3 sequence (DNA): TGTGCCAGCAGCGTAGTGTCCGGAGGGAGGGAGACCCAGTACTTC.

The chain uses TRBV27 and TRBJ2-7, with 8 bases lining up with TRBD2. Trimming removed 6 bases from V and 7 bases from J; junction bases left unmatched: 17. The CDR3 is 16 amino acids. Germline V lookup: CDR1 MNHEY, CDR2 SMNVEV (reference sequence). The CDR3 coding sequence is TGTGCCAGCAGCCCGTCGGTGGGAGCGGGAGCTTGGGAGCAGTACTTC. This sequence encodes CASSPSVGAGAWEQYF.

The chain uses TRBV5-1 and TRBJ2-3; D is possibly TRBD1 (6 bases). The CDR3 has 14 amino acids. The V end was cut by 2 bases, the J end by 2 bases, with 9 bases between. Germline loops: CDR1 SGHRS, CDR2 YFSETQ. The chain's CDR3 is CASSFGTPTDTQYF. CDR3 nucleotide sequence: TGCGCCAGCAGCTTTGGGACACCCACAGATACGCAGTATTTT. Full variable domain (outside the CDR3, taken from reference TRBV5-1 and TRBJ2-3): KAGVTQTPRYLIKTRGQQVTLSCSPISGHRSVSWYQQTPGQGLQFLFEYFSETQRNKGNFPGRFSGRQFSNSRSEMNVSTLELGDSALYLCASSFGTPTDTQYFGPGTRLTVL.

The chain couples TRBV25-1 to TRBJ1-4; 7 bases align to TRBD1. Germline values: CDR1 MGHDK, CDR2 SYGVNS. The V gene end was trimmed by 3 bases and the J gene end by 5 bases; junction bases not matched to a gene: 6. The CDR3 loop spans 15 amino acids. As DNA, the CDR3 is TGTGCCAGCAGTGAGACAGGGTTTCTCAATGAAAAACTGTTTTTT. Its protein is CASSETGFLNEKLFF. The variable domain in full, with the rest retrieved from reference TRBV25-1 and TRBJ1-4, is EADIYQTPRYLVIGTGKKITLECSQTMGHDKMYWYQQDPGMELHLIHYSYGVNSTEKGDLSSESTVSRIRTEHFPLTLESARPSHTSQYLCASSETGFLNEKLFFGSGTQLSVL.

The rearrangement links TRBV29-1 to TRBJ2-3, with D maybe TRBD2 (7 bases). This CDR3 is 14 amino acids long. The V and J ends lost 7 bases and 4 bases respectively, with 18 bases between them. Per the germline V gene, CDR1 is SQVTM and CDR2 is ANQGSEA. CDR3 nucleotide sequence: TGCAGCGGAGGGACACGGGAGGATCCAGATACGCAGTATTTT. This gives the protein CSGGTREDPDTQYF.

The table lists this clone with a count of one. The J gene is TRBJ1-2, the V gene TRBV5-4, with a weak D call TRBD1 (5 bases). V was clipped by 4 bases and J by 4 bases, with 17 bases between them. This CDR3 has 15 residues. The germline CDR1 and CDR2 sequences are SGHNT and YYREEE (reference sequence). The CDR3 DNA sequence: TGTGCCAGCAGCCCGGAGGGCAGGGTCAGCTATGGCTACACCTTC. It yields the protein CASSPEGRVSYGYTF.